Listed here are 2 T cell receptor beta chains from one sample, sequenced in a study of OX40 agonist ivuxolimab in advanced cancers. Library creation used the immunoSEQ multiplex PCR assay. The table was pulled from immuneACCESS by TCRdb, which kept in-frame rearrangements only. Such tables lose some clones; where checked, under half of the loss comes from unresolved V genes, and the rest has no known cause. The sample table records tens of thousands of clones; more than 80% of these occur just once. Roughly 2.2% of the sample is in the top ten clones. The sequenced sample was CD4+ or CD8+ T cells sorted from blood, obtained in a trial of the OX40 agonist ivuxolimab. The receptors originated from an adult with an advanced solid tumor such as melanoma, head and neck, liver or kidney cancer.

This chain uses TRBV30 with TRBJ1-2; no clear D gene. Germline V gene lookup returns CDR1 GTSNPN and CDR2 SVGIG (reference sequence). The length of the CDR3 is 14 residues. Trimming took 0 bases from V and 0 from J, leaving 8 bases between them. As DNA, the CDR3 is TGTGCCTGGAGTGTACGGGATGCTAACTATGGCTACACCTTC. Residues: CAWSVRDANYGYTF.

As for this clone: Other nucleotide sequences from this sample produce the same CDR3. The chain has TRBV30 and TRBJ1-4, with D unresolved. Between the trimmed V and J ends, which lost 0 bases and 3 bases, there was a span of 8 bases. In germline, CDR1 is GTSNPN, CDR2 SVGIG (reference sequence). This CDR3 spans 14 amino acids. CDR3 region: CAWSVGGSNEKLFF. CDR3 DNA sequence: TGTGCCTGGAGTGTTGGTGGGTCTAATGAAAAACTGTTTTTT.